The 23 T cell receptor beta chains presented below share a single source sample, sequenced in a study of CD8+ T cells in alopecia areata (dated by TCRdb to the late 2010s). Libraries were prepared through the immunoSEQ multiplex PCR assay. RNA was extracted from all samples and reverse transcribed into cDNA, which served as template for TCR sequencing. Held by TCRdb, this immuneACCESS table contains in-frame sequences only and omits some clones. Under half of the omission traces to an unresolved V gene where checked; the cause of the rest is unknown. The sample records roughly 140,000 clones, 80% to 90% of which are singletons. Together, the top ten hold around a quarter of the sample. What this sample's time point label stands for: about 4 weeks on oral tofacitinib. Per the publication, the treatment or condition label means: oral pan-JAK inhibitor, 5-10 mg twice daily. The sample here was CD8+ T cells sorted from blood, taken at week 4, from a patient treated with tofacitinib. Receptors were obtained from a human donor with alopecia areata.

The chain employs TRBV29-1 and TRBJ2-5; D uncertain. This CDR3 spans 14 amino acids. The V gene's germline CDR1 is SQVTM and CDR2 ANQGSEA. V lost 6 bases to trimming and J lost 4 bases, with 18 bases between them. The DNA of the CDR3 is TGCAGCGTCCCCGACGAGGTTACTGGAGAGACCCAGTACTTC. It specifies CSVPDEVTGETQYF.

The rearrangement joins TRBV2 to TRBJ2-7, with a weak D call TRBD2 (6 bases). Germline values: CDR1 SNHLY, CDR2 FYNNEI. Trimming stripped 10 bases from V and 2 bases from J, with 12 bases between. There are 12 residues in the CDR3. The CDR3 protein is CATQGGTYEQYF. CDR3 bases: TGTGCCACTCAAGGCGGGACCTACGAGCAGTACTTC.

V usage is TRBV12-5 and J usage is TRBJ2-7, with TRBD2 matching over 7 bases. This CDR3 is 17 amino acids long. The J segment lost 1 base and the V segment lost 10 bases, leaving 19 bases of the junction unmatched. Germline V gene data show CDR1 as LGHNT and CDR2 as FRNRAP. The CDR3 reads CAKVSPPWGGRSYEQYF. The CDR3 nucleotides are TGTGCTAAAGTTAGCCCTCCATGGGGGGGACGATCCTACGAGCAGTACTTC.

The chain recombines TRBV19 with TRBJ2-3, with 7 bases fitting TRBD1. The CDR3 loop spans 13 amino acids. From germline, CDR1 is LNHDA and CDR2 SQIVND (reference sequence). V trimming: 8 bases; J trimming: 5 bases; junction bases outside the gene matches: 7. CDR3 nucleotide sequence: TGTGCCAGTTCGACAGGGTTCGGAGATACGCAGTATTTT. It specifies CASSTGFGDTQYF.

V gene TRBV5-4 combines with J gene TRBJ2-1, with D possibly matching TRBD1 (6 bases). This CDR3 spans 12 amino acids. The germline CDR1 and CDR2 sequences are SGHNT and YYREEE (reference sequence). V was shortened by 2 bases and J by 8 bases, with 8 bases between the two germline ends. As DNA, the CDR3 is TGTGCCAGCAGCTTACAGGGATATGAGCAGTTCTTC. This gives the protein CASSLQGYEQFF.

The chain combines TRBV29-1 with TRBJ1-1; D is perhaps TRBD1 (5 bases). There are 12 residues in the CDR3. V was clipped by 4 bases and J by 1 base, with 7 bases between them. Germline V gene lookup returns CDR1 SQVTM and CDR2 ANQGSEA. In nucleotides, the CDR3 is TGCAGCGTTGTCGGACAGAACACTGAAGCTTTCTTT. Translated: CSVVGQNTEAFF.

The V and J genes are TRBV11-2 and TRBJ2-1; 11 bases are shared with TRBD2. The CDR3 has 17 amino acids. Per germline, CDR1 SGHAT and CDR2 FQNNGV. Trimming cost V 5 bases and J 7 bases; bases outside gene matches: 13. CDR3 in amino acids: CASSLPTGLADGNEQFF. Written as DNA, the CDR3 is TGTGCCAGCAGCCTCCCAACGGGACTAGCGGATGGGAATGAGCAGTTCTTC.

Only one count was recorded for this clone. The V call is TRBV15, the J call TRBJ1-5; the D is unclear. V gave up 5 bases and J gave up 0 bases, with 5 bases separating them. Germline CDR1 is LNHNV and CDR2 is YYDKDF (reference sequence). This CDR3 is built from 13 residues. CDR3 nucleotides: TGTGCCACCAGCGGCTTTAGCAATCAGCCCCAGCATTTT. It yields the protein CATSGFSNQPQHF. Full variable domain (missing parts from reference TRBV15 and TRBJ1-5): DAMVIQNPRYQVTQFGKPVTLSCSQTLNHNVMYWYQQKSSQAPKLLFHYYDKDFNNEADTPDNFQSRRPNTSFCFLDIRSPGLGDTAMYLCATSGFSNQPQHFGDGTRLSIL.

The chain is built from TRBV10-3 and TRBJ2-7, with D perhaps given as TRBD1 or TRBD2 (5 bases each). This CDR3 is 12 amino acids long. With 2 bases removed from V and 6 bases from J, the gap between germline ends came to 8 bases. From germline, CDR1 is ENHRY and CDR2 SYGVKD. Here the CDR3 reads CAISEGTGEQYF. The CDR3 DNA sequence: TGTGCCATCAGTGAGGGGACCGGCGAGCAGTACTTC.

V is TRBV30 and J is TRBJ1-1, with D unresolved. V lost 1 base, J lost 5 bases, and 11 bases lay in between. The V gene's germline CDR1 is GTSNPN and CDR2 SVGIG (reference sequence). The CDR3 extends over 13 amino acids. The CDR3 DNA follows: TGTGCCTGGAGTGCGGGAGACGGGACTGAAGCTTTCTTT. Residues: CAWSAGDGTEAFF.

This sequence joins TRBV29-1 and TRBJ2-1, with 7 nucleotides matching TRBD2. Losses at the gene ends were 6 bases for V and 8 bases for J; bases not matched to a gene: 10. The germline V gene encodes CDR1 SQVTM and CDR2 ANQGSEA. The CDR3 extends over 13 amino acids. The CDR3 DNA reads TGCAGCGTCCCCGGGACTATCCTCGATGAGCAGTTCTTC. Its translation is CSVPGTILDEQFF.

The V call is TRBV6-5, the J call TRBJ2-1, with TRBD2 matching over 12 bases. Germline trimming cut 5 bases from V and 7 bases from J; bases unmatched to any gene: 6. The CDR3 covers 15 residues. Germline values: CDR1 MNHEY, CDR2 SVGAGI. The CDR3 region has the DNA TGTGCCAGCAGTCAACTAGCGGGGGGTCGAAATGAGCAGTTCTTC. Translating it yields CASSQLAGGRNEQFF.

The gene calls are TRBV2 and TRBJ2-1; D unresolved. The germline V and J ends were trimmed by 5 bases and 4 bases, with 21 bases remaining between them. CDR1 and CDR2 from the germline V gene are SNHLY and FYNNEI. This CDR3 region has 17 residues. CDR3 amino acids: CASSRLSPTTQYNEQFF. CDR3 nucleotide sequence: TGTGCCAGCAGTCGGCTTTCTCCTACGACCCAATACAATGAGCAGTTCTTC.

The chain carries TRBV19 and TRBJ1-1, with D maybe TRBD1 (6 bases). Germline lookup yields CDR1 LNHDA and CDR2 SQIVND (reference sequence). The ends were cut back, 1 base at V and 1 base at J, with 10 bases in the middle. The CDR3 sequence is 15 residues long. The CDR3 DNA sequence: TGTGCCAGTAGTATAGGCCGGGGGGCGAACACTGAAGCTTTCTTT. Its translation is CASSIGRGANTEAFF.

In DNA form, the CDR3 reads TGTGCCAGCCTCTCCGGCGGGGAGCTGTTTTTT. As protein: CASLSGGELFF. V is TRBV6-1 and J is TRBJ2-2; D is unclear. The CDR3 runs to 11 residues. Per germline, CDR1 MNHNS and CDR2 SASEGT. V shed 8 bases and J shed 7 bases, with 8 bases lying between them.

The genes are TRBV5-1 and TRBJ2-7; D is unresolved. The length of the CDR3 is 14 residues. Germline loops: CDR1 SGHRS, CDR2 YFSETQ. Trimming pared 3 bases from V and 0 bases from J, leaving 10 bases between. CDR3 protein: CASSSNGRSYEQYF. CDR3 nucleotide sequence: TGCGCCAGCAGCTCCAATGGACGCTCCTACGAGCAGTACTTC.

The V call is TRBV23-1, the J call TRBJ1-5; TRBD1 agrees at 12 bases. TRBV23-1 is sorted into the ORF group, with uncertain function. The CDR3 has 18 amino acids. The J segment lost 0 bases and the V segment lost 6 bases, leaving 9 bases of the junction unmatched. Written as DNA, the CDR3 is TGCGCCAGCAGCCCTGGGGACAGGGGGCCGTATAGCAATCAGCCCCAGCATTTT. Translating gives CASSPGDRGPYSNQPQHF.

The chain recombines TRBV4-1 with TRBJ2-2; TRBD1 matches 9 bases. This CDR3 is built from 16 residues. V lost 4 bases and J lost 1; bases outside the gene matches: 4. The V gene's germline CDR1 is MGHRA and CDR2 YSYEKL. The CDR3 DNA reads TGCGCCAGCAGCCTCCGACAGGGGGTGAACACCGGGGAGCTGTTTTTT. Translation gives CASSLRQGVNTGELFF.

The chain joins TRBV30 to TRBJ2-3, with TRBD2 identical over 10 bases. J lost 1 base, V lost 0 bases, and 7 bases had no gene match. The CDR3 runs 17 residues. From germline, CDR1 is GTSNPN and CDR2 SVGIG (reference sequence). CDR3 amino acids: CAWSVGYGTSGTDTQYF. The CDR3 bases are TGTGCCTGGAGTGTCGGGTACGGGACTAGCGGCACAGATACGCAGTATTTT.

This chain joins TRBV10-3 and TRBJ1-1; D unresolved. V dropped 0 bases and J dropped 11 bases, with 16 bases sitting between them. CDR3 length: 14 residues. Germline CDR1 ENHRY, CDR2 SYGVKD. The CDR3 DNA is TGTGCCATCAGTGAGTCCAACAGCCTCTCGCCCGCTTTCTTT. Encoded protein: CAISESNSLSPAFF.

The J gene is TRBJ1-1, the V gene TRBV4-2; 11 positions match TRBD1. The CDR3 contains 17 residues. CDR1 LGHNA and CDR2 YNFKEQ come from the germline V gene. V shed 1 base and J 2 bases; nucleotides not matched to a gene: 6. In DNA form, the CDR3 reads TGTGCCAGCAGCCAAGCCGGACAGGGGGCGCAAAACACTGAAGCTTTCTTT. The encoded protein is CASSQAGQGAQNTEAFF.

The genes are TRBV21-1 and TRBJ2-7; the table's D call, TRBD2, was not checked against the DNA. TRBV21-1 constitutes a pseudogene. This CDR3 is built from 14 residues. CDR3 residues: CASSLRDCSYEQYF. As DNA, the CDR3 is TGTGCCAGCAGCCTACGGGACTGTTCCTACGAGCAGTACTTC.

The V and J genes are TRBV13 and TRBJ2-7; perhaps TRBD2 as D (6 bases). V gave up 5 bases and J gave up 0 bases, with 14 bases separating them. There are 15 residues in the CDR3. Germline V gives CDR1 PRHDT, CDR2 FYEKMQ (reference sequence). The CDR3 reads CASSGPAGPSYEQYF. Written as DNA, the CDR3 is TGTGCCAGCAGCGGCCCCGCGGGACCCTCCTACGAGCAGTACTTC.